Sequencing of this T cell receptor (beta chain) was carried out in a study of shared clonotypes between healthy human individuals. Study-level points and caveats: Against clonotypes common to all four donors, non-shared ones had lower generation probabilities.

This clone has only a few counts. Its antigen remains unidentified. The donor cohort consisted entirely of Caucasian adults residing in Nashville, Tennessee. Clones were sequenced by immunoSEQ multiplex PCR, and TCRdb holds only the in-frame ones, with some missing. The table has 300,000 to 350,000 clones, 70% to 75% seen once. This CDR3 comprises 13 residues. J was trimmed by 9 bases and V by 4 bases; bases with no gene match: 9. The germline CDR1 and CDR2 sequences are SQVTM and ANQGSEA. Sequences were obtained from memory CD4+ T cells sorted from blood. As to subset: CD45RA-negative fraction. The chain has TRBV29-1 and TRBJ1-2; the match to TRBD1 covers 9 bases. This receptor was obtained from a man aged 25 to 45 in good health. CDR3 protein: CSVGEGGQGSYTF. In nucleotides, the CDR3 is TGCAGCGTTGGAGAGGGGGGACAGGGAAGCTACACCTTC.